This T cell receptor beta chain was captured by sequencing in a study of blood T cell repertoires in COVID-19. Study summary: For recovered donors of Cohort 3, there were two negative PCRs, clearance, or symptom resolution. The origin of the acute and convalescent COVID-19 samples was the United States, Italy and Spain.

TCRdb keeps only in-frame clones here, not all; method: immunoSEQ multiplex PCR. The sample lists around 300,000 clones, approximately 90% seen once, with over 2% in the top ten. V lost 5 bases, J lost 7 bases, and 12 bases lay in between. The CDR3 has 11 amino acids. Germline lookup yields CDR1 GTSNPN and CDR2 SVGIG (reference sequence). Sequences were obtained from PBMCs or T cells enriched from blood (not recorded which). The rearrangement links TRBV30 to TRBJ2-7, with D possibly TRBD1 on 5 matching bases. The TCR sequence derives from an older woman in a cohort exposed to, infected with or recovered from COVID-19 (not recorded which). The CDR3 DNA is TGTGCCTGGGGACCCGACAGAGAGCAGTACTTC. It specifies CAWGPDREQYF.